This TCR beta chain appears in the sequencing data of a study of blood T cell repertoires in COVID-19. V shed 4 bases, J shed 4 bases, and the junction held 4 bases outside the gene matches. The length of the CDR3 is 14 residues. The germline V gene has CDR1 SEHNR and CDR2 FQNEAQ (reference sequence). Authors' data handling: Estimation of nucleated cell counts relied on the amplification of reference gene primers. Sequencing used immunoSEQ multiplex PCR; TCRdb keeps in-frame clones, though not all of them. V, J and clone size were drawn from that table, and D and trimming were deduced from the DNA. The table has around 300,000 clones, about nine tenths seen once.

The J gene is TRBJ1-2, the V gene TRBV7-9; 9 bases agree with TRBD1. Material: peripheral blood. This sequence was found in a woman in her twenties or thirties with active or convalescent COVID-19. In DNA, the CDR3 is TGTGCCAGCAGCTACAGGGGGCTCGGCTATGGCTACACCTTC. It codes for CASSYRGLGYGYTF.